This TCR beta chain was obtained from a study of spatial heterogeneity in lung cancer. Across the study: Beta-chain sequences were consistently detected more often than alpha-chain sequences.

This clonotype was detected many times. Its antigen is as yet unknown. For a library built for alpha chains, this beta chain is a stray read; little rests on its size. In TCRdb, the 5' RACE reads were re-called with MiXCR into one record per CDR3 protein. The data contain about 11,000 distinct CDR3 sequences, 4% to 6.5% of them singletons. Time point specified: sample taken at primary tumor resection. The 70 or so donors had untreated early-stage non-small cell lung cancer. The authors sequenced whole RNA from tumor, nontumor lung or frozen PBMC without sorting. Study observations and caveats: Numbers of ubiquitous and regional expanded TCRs tracked ubiquitous and regional nonsynonymous mutation counts, respectively. Tracking of tumor mutation counts was seen in expanded intratumoral alpha and beta TCR counts.

Trimming stripped 5 bases from V and 1 base from J, with 14 bases between. The length of the CDR3 is 15 residues. Germline V gene lookup returns CDR1 MDHEN and CDR2 SYDVKM. This sample comprised lung tumor tissue, obtained at surgery. The genes are TRBV28 and TRBJ1-1, with D tentatively TRBD1 (6 bases). This clonotype was obtained from a male donor with early-stage non-small cell lung cancer. The CDR3 DNA is TGTGCCAGCAGTGTAGGACAGTGGCCGAACACTGAAGCTTTCTTT. Amino acid sequence: CASSVGQWPNTEAFF. The full variable domain, completed using reference TRBV28 and TRBJ1-1, is DVKVTQSSRYLVKRTGEKVFLECVQDMDHENMFWYRQDPGLGLRLIYFSYDVKMKEKGDIPEGYSVSREKKERFSLILESASTNQTSMYLCASSVGQWPNTEAFFGQGTRLTVV.